This is a list of T cell receptor beta chains from one sample in a study of Ad26.COV2.S vaccination and SARS-CoV-2 variants. Profiled with immunoSEQ multiplex PCR; TCRdb holds only in-frame clones, not every one. The repertoire holds some 370,000 clones, with under 90% as singletons. The sample was peripheral blood, taken in a trial of Ad26.COV2.S vaccine versus placebo. The receptors stem from a person between 18 and 65 years old who received the Ad26.COV2.S COVID-19 vaccine or a placebo. The CDR3 runs from the conserved cysteine through the conserved F or W. Fields, in order: V gene, D gene, clone size, CDR3 length, J gene, CDR3 DNA, CDR3 protein. D genes are given only for firm matches. Clone size, where shown, is once, few, many, or a class for clones that have expanded.

TRBV4-1	NA	NA	14	TRBJ2-7	TGCGCCAGCAGCCAAACCGGGTTCGCCTACGAGCAGTACTTC	CASSQTGFAYEQYF
TRBV12-5	NA	NA	12	TRBJ1-2	TGTGCTAGTGGTTTGCCCCCTTATCGCTACACCTTC	CASGLPPYRYTF
TRBV10-2	NA	NA	12	TRBJ1-1	TGCGCCAGCAGTGAGCGGTACACTGAAGCTTTCTTT	CASSERYTEAFF
TRBV7-8	NA	once	17	TRBJ1-1	TGTGCCAGCAGCTTAGTGGGGGGGATCGACATGAACACTGAAGCTTTCTTT	CASSLVGGIDMNTEAFF
TRBV11-2	NA	NA	14	TRBJ1-1	TGTGCCAGCAGCTTAGATCCGGGGAACACTGAAGCTTTCTTT	CASSLDPGNTEAFF
TRBV7-9	NA	NA	17	TRBJ1-6	TGTGCCAGCAGCCCATGGGGGCTCTTCACCTCCAATTCACCCCTCCACTTT	CASSPWGLFTSNSPLHF
TRBV2	TRBD2	NA	18	TRBJ2-5	TGTGCCAGCAAAAATTGGGGACTAGCGGGGTTAAAGGAAGAGACCCAGTACTTC	CASKNWGLAGLKEETQYF
TRBV5-1	TRBD2	NA	16	TRBJ2-1	TGCGCCAGCACCCTCGGGGGAAGCGGGGGATTTGATGAGCAGTTCTTC	CASTLGGSGGFDEQFF
TRBV29-1	NA	NA	13	TRBJ1-2	TGCAGCCCCTATCGGGACACCCTCTCCGGCTACACCTTC	CSPYRDTLSGYTF
TRBV6-1	TRBD1	NA	16	TRBJ2-5	TGTGCCAGCAGTGAAAAAGCAGGGACAGGAGAAGAGACCCAGTACTTC	CASSEKAGTGEETQYF
TRBV5-1	NA	NA	14	TRBJ2-1	TGCGCCAGCAGCTTGGAGGCAGGGTTCTATGAGCAGTTCTTC	CASSLEAGFYEQFF
TRBV5-1	TRBD1	NA	18	TRBJ1-5	TGCGCCAGCAGCTCACCATCAGACAGGGTGGGTAGCAATCAGCCCCAGCATTTT	CASSSPSDRVGSNQPQHF
TRBV1	NA	NA	15	TRBJ2-7	TGCACCAGCAGCCCTCTAAAAGGGGGCGAATACGAGCAGTACTTC	CTSSPLKGGEYEQYF
TRBV28	TRBD1	once	15	TRBJ1-1	TGTGCCAGCTCGGTCGACCAGGGGGCAAGCACTGAAGCTTTCTTT	CASSVDQGASTEAFF
TRBV11-2	NA	NA	13	TRBJ1-2	TGTGCCAGCAGAAGGACCGAGGGGGGTGGCTACACCTTC	CASRRTEGGGYTF
TRBV6-5	TRBD2	NA	13	TRBJ2-7	TGTGCCAGCAGGGGGACTCTAGCGGGAGATCAGTACTTC	CASRGTLAGDQYF
TRBV9	TRBD1	NA	15	TRBJ2-1	TGTGCCAGCAGCCACGGGGGACAGGGCCACAATGAGCAGTTCTTC	CASSHGGQGHNEQFF
TRBV13	TRBD1	NA	16	TRBJ1-2	TGTGCCAGCAGCTTAGGTGCACAGGGGGCTCACTATGGCTACACCTTC	CASSLGAQGAHYGYTF
TRBV7-9	NA	NA	12	TRBJ1-2	TGTGCCAGCAGCTTATCAGGGAATGGCTACACCTTC	CASSLSGNGYTF
TRBV7-3	TRBD1	NA	15	TRBJ1-5	TGTGCCAGCAGCTTGTGGACAGGGGAAGTTCAGCCCCAGCATTTT	CASSLWTGEVQPQHF
TRBV6-1	NA	NA	12	TRBJ1-4	TGTGCCAGCAGTGAATTAGGGGGGCAGATGTTTTTT	CASSELGGQMFF
TRBV11-2	TRBD2	NA	17	TRBJ2-1	TGTGCCAGCAGCTCTCAATGGACTAGCGGGAGACACAATGAGCAGTTCTTC	CASSSQWTSGRHNEQFF
TRBV18	NA	NA	15	TRBJ1-3	TGTGCCAGCTCCCCAGACAGTATCTCTGGAAACACCATATATTTT	CASSPDSISGNTIYF
TRBV19	TRBD1	NA	12	TRBJ1-5	TGTGCCAGTATAGGGGGCCCTGGGCCCCAGCATTTT	CASIGGPGPQHF
TRBV9	NA	NA	13	TRBJ2-1	TGTGCCAGCAGCGTAACGATCAACAATGAGCAGTTCTTC	CASSVTINNEQFF
TRBV19	TRBD1	NA	16	TRBJ1-2	TGTGCCAGTAGTATTGCCTTGGACAGGGCATACTATGGCTACACCTTC	CASSIALDRAYYGYTF
TRBV7-9	NA	NA	15	TRBJ1-1	TGTGCCAGCAGCCCTGACGGGGGGTCGACGACTGAAGCTTTCTTT	CASSPDGGSTTEAFF
TRBV24-1	NA	NA	14	TRBJ2-5	TGTGCCACCAGCCGGGACTCGGGGAGAGAGACCCAGTACTTC	CATSRDSGRETQYF
TRBV7-2	TRBD1	NA	13	TRBJ1-2	TGTGCCAGTTCGACAGGGGCGAACTATGGCTACACCTTC	CASSTGANYGYTF
TRBV5-4	NA	NA	14	TRBJ2-1	TGTGTCAGCAGCACACCGAGCTCCTACAATGAGCAGTTCTTC	CVSSTPSSYNEQFF
TRBV11-2	NA	NA	12	TRBJ1-1	TGTGCCAGCAGCAGGGAAAACACTGAAGCTTTCTTT	CASSRENTEAFF